This TCR beta chain was identified during a study of radiotherapy plus CTLA-4 blockade in lung cancer. CDR1 and CDR2 from the germline V gene are LNHDA and SQIVND (reference sequence). The V and J ends lost 7 bases and 2 bases, in that order; junction bases with no gene match: 11. The CDR3 length is 15 residues. TCRdb's copy holds only in-frame clones and misses some; the assay was immunoSEQ multiplex PCR. The table shows approximately 40,000 clones, with around 77% occurring only once. Ipilimumab-mediated CTLA-4 blockade plus focal radiation was given to patients having chemo-refractory metastatic non-small-cell lung cancer.

The chain joins TRBV19 to TRBJ2-7; 7 bases agree with TRBD1. The sequence came from a human donor with non-small cell lung cancer whose response to radiotherapy plus ipilimumab could not be evaluated. Specimen: peripheral blood, collected from a patient treated with radiotherapy plus ipilimumab. CDR3 protein: CASTETGDPPYEQYF. CDR3 coding DNA: TGTGCCAGTACCGAAACAGGGGACCCTCCCTACGAGCAGTACTTC.